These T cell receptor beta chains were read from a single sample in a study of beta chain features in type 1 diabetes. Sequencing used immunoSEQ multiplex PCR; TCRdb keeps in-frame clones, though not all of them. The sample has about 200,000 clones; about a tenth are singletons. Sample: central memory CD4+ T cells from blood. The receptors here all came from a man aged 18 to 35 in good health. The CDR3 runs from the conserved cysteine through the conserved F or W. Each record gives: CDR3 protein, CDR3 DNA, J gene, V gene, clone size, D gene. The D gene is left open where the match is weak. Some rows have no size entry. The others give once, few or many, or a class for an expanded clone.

CASSLQGAQGSGANVLTF TGCGCCAGCAGCTTGCAAGGGGCCCAGGGCTCTGGGGCCAACGTCCTGACTTTC TRBJ2-6 TRBV5-1 - -
CASGSGTGGRTEAFF TGTGCTAGTGGTTCTGGGACAGGGGGAAGGACTGAAGCTTTCTTT TRBJ1-1 TRBV12-5 few TRBD1
CASSPGQAGETQYF TGTGCCAGCAGTCCCGGACAGGCAGGAGAGACCCAGTACTTC TRBJ2-5 TRBV27 few TRBD1
CAWRVQTGVFSSYEQYF TGTGCCTGGAGAGTACAAACCGGAGTTTTTAGCTCCTACGAGCAGTACTTC TRBJ2-7 TRBV30 few -
CAISESGGEETQYF TGTGCCATCAGTGAGTCAGGGGGCGAAGAGACCCAGTACTTC TRBJ2-5 TRBV10-3 few TRBD1
CASARGQETQYF TGTGCCAGCGCACGCGGACAAGAGACCCAGTACTTC TRBJ2-5 TRBV2 - -
CSVGQTIYEQYF TGCAGCGTTGGGCAGACAATCTACGAGCAGTACTTC TRBJ2-7 TRBV29-1 many -
CASSQEGAVTGELFF TGCGCCAGCAGCCAAGAGGGGGCGGTTACCGGGGAGCTGTTTTTT TRBJ2-2 TRBV4-3 - -
CAWSVDSQGEQYF TGTGCCTGGAGTGTCGATTCCCAAGGCGAGCAGTACTTC TRBJ2-7 TRBV30 few -
CASSGQFF TGTGCCAGCTCAGGGCAGTTCTTC TRBJ2-1 TRBV27 - -
CAWSPLVPYEQYF TGTGCCTGGAGCCCTCTAGTCCCCTACGAGCAGTACTTC TRBJ2-7 TRBV30 few -
CASSQPGLALFF TGTGCCAGCAGTCAACCGGGACTAGCGTTGTTCTTC TRBJ2-1 TRBV25-1 few TRBD2
CSVLSRAPLFF TGCAGCGTTCTTTCCCGCGCGCCCCTGTTTTTT TRBJ1-4 TRBV29-1 - -
CASSQIRDGGYTF TGTGCCAGCAGCCAGATCAGGGATGGTGGCTACACCTTC TRBJ1-2 TRBV14 few -
CASSIRVDYNEQFF TGTGCCAGTAGTATCAGGGTGGACTACAATGAGCAGTTCTTC TRBJ2-1 TRBV19 few -
CASSREVIYEQYF TGTGCCAGCAGCAGAGAGGTCATTTACGAGCAGTACTTC TRBJ2-7 TRBV6-1 - -
CASRARINTEAFF TGTGCCAGCAGGGCACGGATCAACACTGAAGCTTTCTTT TRBJ1-1 TRBV14 - -
CAWTLRGAALHF TGTGCCTGGACTCTACGAGGGGCGGCCCTCCACTTT TRBJ1-6 TRBV30 few -
CASSVSSGNYEQYF TGTGCCAGCAGCGTCTCTAGCGGGAACTACGAGCAGTACTTC TRBJ2-7 TRBV9 once TRBD2
CASSESDGIYNEQFF TGTGCCAGCAGTGAAAGTGACGGAATCTACAATGAGCAGTTCTTC TRBJ2-1 TRBV6-1 few -
CAWSPLTRGANVLTF TGTGCCTGGAGTCCCCTAACCCGCGGGGCCAACGTCCTGACTTTC TRBJ2-6 TRBV30 - -
CASSPPGSGETQYF TGTGCCAGCTCACCACCGGGAAGTGGAGAGACCCAGTACTTC TRBJ2-5 TRBV18 many -
CASSLAPTGYEQYF TGTGCCAGCAGCTTAGCCCCTACAGGGTACGAGCAGTACTTC TRBJ2-7 TRBV7-2 many -